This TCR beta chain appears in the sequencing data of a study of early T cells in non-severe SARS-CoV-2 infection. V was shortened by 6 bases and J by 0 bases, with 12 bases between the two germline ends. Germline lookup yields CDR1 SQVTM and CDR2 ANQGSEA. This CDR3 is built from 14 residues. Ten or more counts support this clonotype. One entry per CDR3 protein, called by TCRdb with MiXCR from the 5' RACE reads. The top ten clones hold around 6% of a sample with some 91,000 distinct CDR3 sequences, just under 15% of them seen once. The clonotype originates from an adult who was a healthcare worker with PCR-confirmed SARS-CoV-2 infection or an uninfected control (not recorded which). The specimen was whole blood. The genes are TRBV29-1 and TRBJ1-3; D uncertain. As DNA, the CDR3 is TGCAGCGTAGCCCCCGGGTCCTCTGGAAACACCATATATTTT. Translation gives CSVAPGSSGNTIYF.